The 27 T cell receptor beta chains below all came from one sample that was sequenced in a study of read filtering for tumor transcriptome and immune sequencing. Molecular barcoded adaptors covering alpha/delta and beta/gamma chains were used on roughly 400 ng RNA. TCRdb re-analysed the reads in MiXCR, keeping a single row per CDR3 protein. The repertoire holds more than 35,000 distinct CDR3 sequences, about 14% seen once, with more than 15% in the top ten. The sample consisted of a population of CD138-negative cells sorted from bone marrow. The receptor source for this set is a donor at least 40 years old with multiple myeloma.

This clonotype has at least ten counts. The V and J genes are TRBV27 and TRBJ1-1, with 7 bases matching TRBD1. The germline CDR1 and CDR2 sequences are MNHEY and SMNVEV (reference sequence). V lost 1 base and J lost 1; bases outside the gene matches: 6. The CDR3 contains 16 residues. CDR3 nucleotide sequence: TGTGCCAGCAGTTTATTTATAGGGACAGCGAACACTGAAGCTTTCTTT. Amino acid sequence: CASSLFIGTANTEAFF.

This clonotype was picked up a small number of times. The chain recombines TRBV11-2 with TRBJ1-6; 9 bases fit TRBD1. V gave up 4 bases and J gave up 11 bases; unmatched junction bases: 9. This CDR3 has 15 amino acids. Germline V gene data show CDR1 as SGHAT and CDR2 as FQNNGV. This chain's CDR3 is CASSWDRAGGPPLHF. The CDR3 DNA reads TGTGCCAGCAGCTGGGACAGGGCGGGAGGCCCACCCCTCCACTTT.

There are many counts of this clonotype. The chain combines TRBV29-1 with TRBJ1-1; the D is unclear. V was cut by 6 bases and J by 4 bases, with 9 bases left in between. The germline V gene has CDR1 SQVTM and CDR2 ANQGSEA. CDR3 length equals 11 residues. The CDR3, as DNA: TGCAGCGTGGCCCGGGGCACTGAAGCTTTCTTT. Translating gives CSVARGTEAFF.

The sample holds many counts of this clonotype. The rearrangement uses TRBV5-1 and TRBJ2-1; D is unresolved. Trimming cost V 2 bases and J 0 bases, with 9 bases left between them. Germline-derived CDR1 and CDR2 are SGHRS and YFSETQ. The CDR3 consists of 15 residues. This chain's CDR3 is CASSFGVSSYNEQFF. The CDR3 DNA reads TGCGCCAGCAGCTTTGGGGTGAGCTCCTACAATGAGCAGTTCTTC.

This clonotype qualifies as medium-sized. This rearrangement joins TRBV4-1 to TRBJ2-1; perhaps TRBD2 as D (5 bases). There are 13 residues in the CDR3. The V and J ends lost 4 bases and 3 bases respectively, with 7 bases between them. Per the germline V gene, CDR1 is MGHRA and CDR2 is YSYEKL. The CDR3: CASSRDYYNEQFF. Here the CDR3 DNA reads TGCGCCAGCAGCCGCGACTACTACAATGAGCAGTTCTTC.

The V call is TRBV4-3, the J call TRBJ2-7; 10 bases line up with TRBD2. The germline gives CDR1 LGHNA, CDR2 YSLEER. The CDR3 consists of 16 residues. The V segment lost 1 base and the J segment 5 bases; nucleotides outside the gene matches: 8. In DNA form, the CDR3 reads TGCGCCAGCAGCCAAGGGTACAGCGGGGGGGCGAACGAGCAGTACTTC. Translated, it gives CASSQGYSGGANEQYF.

This clonotype was picked up many times. The chain combines TRBV6-6 with TRBJ1-5, with D tentatively TRBD1 (6 bases). Trimming cost V 5 bases and J 0 bases, with 8 bases left between them. The CDR3 totals 14 residues. Germline V CDR1 and CDR2: MNHNY, SVGAGI (reference sequence). CDR3 bases: TGTGCCAGCAGTGACAGGAATAGCAATCAGCCCCAGCATTTT. Residues: CASSDRNSNQPQHF.

This clonotype has ten or more counts. The chain employs TRBV7-9 and TRBJ1-5; D is uncertain. The germline V and J ends were trimmed by 3 bases and 5 bases, with 8 bases remaining between them. Germline loops: CDR1 SEHNR, CDR2 FQNEAQ (reference sequence). The CDR3 runs to 13 residues. CDR3 in DNA: TGTGCCAGCAGCTTTTTCGGGGATCAGCCCCAGCATTTT. It yields the protein CASSFFGDQPQHF.

This clonotype was counted between two and nine times. A much larger clone sits a single nucleotide away, making a read error possible. The gene calls are TRBV20-1 and TRBJ1-1; D is unresolved. This CDR3 has 15 residues. CDR1 DFQATT and CDR2 SNEGSKA come from the germline V gene (reference sequence). DNA of the CDR3: TGCAGTGCTAGAGTTTTAGGAAAGACGAACACTGAAGTTTTCTTT. Protein sequence: CSARVLGKTNTEVFF.

The count of this clonotype is one. Possible read error: a much larger clone is one base away. The missing conserved phenylalanine or tryptophan at the end of this CDR3 makes a read error likely. V is TRBV20-1 and J is TRBJ2-3, with a possible D match to TRBD2 (6 bases). The V end was cut by 4 bases, the J end by 4 bases, with 12 bases between. The germline gives CDR1 DFQATT, CDR2 SNEGSKA (reference sequence). The CDR3 consists of 13 residues. CDR3: CSATGRVADTQYL. CDR3 nucleotides: TGCAGTGCTACCGGGAGAGTCGCAGATACGCAGTATTTA.

The sample holds many counts of this clonotype. The V call is TRBV5-1, the J call TRBJ2-2, with D perhaps matching TRBD1 (5 bases). Germline loops: CDR1 SGHRS, CDR2 YFSETQ. V lost 0 bases to trimming and J lost 5 bases, with 8 bases between them. The CDR3 loop spans 14 amino acids. CDR3 amino acids: CASSLVQGTGELFF. DNA for the CDR3: TGCGCCAGCAGCTTGGTTCAGGGAACCGGGGAGCTGTTTTTT. Combining the CDR3 with reference TRBV5-1 and TRBJ2-2 gives the whole variable domain KAGVTQTPRYLIKTRGQQVTLSCSPISGHRSVSWYQQTPGQGLQFLFEYFSETQRNKGNFPGRFSGRQFSNSRSEMNVSTLELGDSALYLCASSLVQGTGELFFGEGSRLTVL.

This clonotype was detected only a few times. The rearrangement uses TRBV6-2 or TRBV6-3 and TRBJ1-5, with a tentative D call TRBD1 (6 bases). Per the germline V gene, CDR1 is MNHEY and CDR2 is SVGEGT. The V end was cut by 3 bases, the J end by 9 bases, with 18 bases between. CDR3 length equals 15 residues. For the CDR3, the DNA is TGTGCCAGCAGTTATGGACAGCTAGATAGTCGGCCCCAGCATTTT. Protein: CASSYGQLDSRPQHF.

This clonotype was observed many times. The rearrangement joins TRBV4-2 to TRBJ1-3; D unclear. This CDR3 contains 15 residues. Looked up from germline, CDR1 is LGHNA and CDR2 is YNFKEQ. V lost 4 bases, J lost 1 base, and 11 bases lay in between. The CDR3 loop reads CASSRGKRSGNTIYF. In DNA, the CDR3 is TGTGCCAGCAGCCGCGGTAAAAGATCTGGAAACACCATATATTTT.

This clonotype was found many times. The V call is TRBV7-2, the J call TRBJ1-2; D is undetermined. Germline CDR1 is SGHTA and CDR2 is FQGNSA. V was clipped by 4 bases and J by 8 bases, with 20 bases between them. The CDR3 runs 15 residues. CDR3 in DNA: TGTGCCAGCAGCTCCCGGGAAGGGCTAGAAACGGGCTACACCTTC. It encodes CASSSREGLETGYTF.

The J gene is TRBJ2-6, the V gene TRBV24-1; no reliable D call. CDR3 length equals 16 residues. CDR1 KGHDR and CDR2 SFDVKD come from the germline V gene. Trimming took 3 bases from V and 1 from J, leaving 9 bases between them. The CDR3 coding sequence is TGTGCCACCAGTGATGAACTAACTTCTGGGGCCAACGTCCTGACTTTC. Translated: CATSDELTSGANVLTF.

This clonotype occurred many times. V usage is TRBV11-2 and J usage is TRBJ2-7, with 10 bases that match TRBD2. This CDR3 has 16 amino acids. Trimming removed 5 bases from V and 7 bases from J; junction bases left unmatched: 14. Looked up from germline, CDR1 is SGHAT and CDR2 is FQNNGV. The CDR3 loop reads CASSLQPSGGLTEQYF. The CDR3 region has the DNA TGTGCCAGCAGCCTCCAGCCTAGCGGGGGCCTTACGGAGCAGTACTTC.

This clonotype showed up just once. A much larger clone lies one base from this, so it may be a read error. V and J are TRBV5-1 and TRBJ2-6, with D possibly being TRBD1 (5 bases). CDR3 length: 16 residues. Germline values: CDR1 SGHRS, CDR2 YFSETQ. The CDR3 region has the DNA TGCGCCAGCAGCCGTGAAGGGTCATCTGGGGCCAACGTCCCGACTTTC. Its translation: CASSREGSSGANVPTF.

This clonotype was detected only once. This CDR3 is missing its conserved last phenylalanine or tryptophan, likely due to a read error. This chain joins TRBV2 and TRBJ1-5, with unresolved D. Deletions cut 5 bases from V and 2 bases from J, with 19 bases between. This CDR3 contains 17 residues. CDR1 SNHLY and CDR2 FYNNEI come from the germline V gene. CDR3 region: CASSPSDPYEGNQPQHS. CDR3 bases: TGTGCCAGCAGTCCCTCAGACCCATATGAAGGCAATCAGCCCCAGCATTCT.

This clonotype has ten or more counts. The V call is TRBV20-1, the J call TRBJ2-7; weak D call: TRBD2 (7 bases). The CDR3 contains 16 residues. The V end was cut by 3 bases, the J end by 5 bases, with 23 bases between. Germline V gene data show CDR1 as DFQATT and CDR2 as SNEGSKA (reference sequence). DNA of the CDR3: TGCAGTGCTAGGGGGATGGTGGTCCGGGGGGCCCACGAGCAGTACTTC. Amino acid sequence: CSARGMVVRGAHEQYF.

About this clonotype itself: This clone may be a read error of a much larger clone one base away. Here the CDR3 omits its conserved ending phenylalanine or tryptophan, so a read error is the likely source. The chain recombines TRBV9 with TRBJ2-2; D gene unclear. The CDR3 consists of 13 residues. The V gene lost 5 bases and the J gene lost 1 base, with 6 bases spanning the gap. Germline loops: CDR1 SGDLS, CDR2 YYNGEE. CDR3 residues: CASRDGNTGELFL. CDR3 DNA sequence: TGTGCCAGCAGAGACGGGAACACCGGGGAGCTGTTTCTT.

This clonotype ranks as medium-sized. The CDR3 DNA follows: TGTGCCAGCAGCCCCACCTCGGGGAGGACCTACAATGAGCAGTTCTTC. It yields the protein CASSPTSGRTYNEQFF. The V gene is TRBV11-2, the J gene TRBJ2-1, with D maybe TRBD2 (6 bases). The CDR3 sequence is 16 residues long. The V gene's germline CDR1 is SGHAT and CDR2 FQNNGV. With 5 bases removed from V and 2 bases from J, the gap between germline ends came to 16 bases.

This clonotype showed up just a few times. This chain joins TRBV6-6 and TRBJ2-1; TRBD1 aligns across 7 bases. This CDR3 is 14 amino acids long. V lost 1 base, J lost 12 bases, and 9 bases stayed unmatched. CDR1 MNHNY and CDR2 SVGAGI come from the germline V gene (reference sequence). The CDR3 spells CASSYLPGTAGQFF. CDR3 in DNA: TGTGCCAGCAGTTACTTACCCGGGACAGCCGGGCAGTTCTTC.

The V call is TRBV20-1, the J call TRBJ2-1, with D perhaps TRBD1 or TRBD2 (5 bases each). This CDR3 is 16 amino acids long. Trimming removed 0 bases at V and 0 bases at J, with 12 bases between. The germline V gene encodes CDR1 DFQATT and CDR2 SNEGSKA (reference sequence). The CDR3 region is CSARDRGFPSYNEQFF. The CDR3 bases are TGCAGTGCTAGAGATCGGGGCTTCCCCTCCTACAATGAGCAGTTCTTC.

This clonotype appeared many times. J is TRBJ2-2 and V is TRBV20-1, with a possible D match to TRBD1 (7 bases). CDR3 length: 16 amino acids. V lost 0 bases and J lost 5, with 16 bases in between. Germline V CDR1 and CDR2: DFQATT, SNEGSKA (reference sequence). DNA of the CDR3: TGCAGTGCTAGAGATCGTCGGCAGGGGGGTACCGGGGAGCTGTTTTTT. This gives the protein CSARDRRQGGTGELFF.

This clonotype occurred many times. The rearrangement uses TRBV7-2 and TRBJ2-1; no firm D call. The V gene lost 1 base and the J gene lost 12 bases, with 13 bases spanning the gap. CDR3 size: 13 residues. The germline V gene has CDR1 SGHTA and CDR2 FQGNSA. This CDR3 is CASSLVRLDAQFF. CDR3 sequence (DNA): TGTGCCAGCAGCTTAGTTCGCTTAGACGCGCAGTTCTTC. Complete variable domain (other parts from reference TRBV7-2 and TRBJ2-1): GAGVSQSPSNKVTEKGKDVELRCDPISGHTALYWYRQSLGQGLEFLIYFQGNSAPDKSGLPSDRFSAERTGGSVSTLTIQRTQQEDSAVYLCASSLVRLDAQFFGPGTRLTVL.

This clonotype has ten or more counts. The rearrangement links TRBV11-1 to TRBJ2-1; TRBD1 matches 11 bases. Trimming cost V 4 bases and J 8 bases; bases outside gene matches: 4. The CDR3 runs to 14 residues. From germline, CDR1 is SGHAT and CDR2 FQDESV (reference sequence). The CDR3 reads CASSYGTGGYEQFF. DNA of the CDR3: TGTGCCAGCAGCTACGGGACAGGGGGTTATGAGCAGTTCTTC. The variable domain in full, with the rest retrieved from reference TRBV11-1 and TRBJ2-1, is EAEVAQSPRYKITEKSQAVAFWCDPISGHATLYWYRQILGQGPELLVQFQDESVVDDSQLPKDRFSAERLKGVDSTLKIQPAELGDSAMYLCASSYGTGGYEQFFGPGTRLTVL.

This clonotype came up many times. The chain employs TRBV6-6 and TRBJ2-7, with TRBD1 identical over 9 bases. Germline CDR1 and CDR2: MNHNY and SVGAGI (reference sequence). V was pared by 5 bases and J by 0 bases, with 5 bases of the junction left unmatched. The CDR3 has 15 amino acids. The CDR3 protein is CASSQGQGFSYEQYF. The CDR3 nucleotides are TGTGCCAGCAGTCAGGGACAGGGTTTCTCCTACGAGCAGTACTTC.